Below are 6 T cell receptor beta chains sequenced from a single sample in a study of shared clonotypes between healthy human individuals. Sequencing used immunoSEQ multiplex PCR; TCRdb keeps in-frame clones, though not all of them. The table lists about 1 million clones, approximately 68% of them singletons. Sample: memory CD4+ T cells sorted from blood. Indicated subset: CD45RA-negative fraction. These receptors originate from a man aged 18 to 29 in good health.

The chain recombines TRBV19 with TRBJ2-5; 9 bases line up with TRBD1. CDR1 and CDR2 from the germline V gene are LNHDA and SQIVND (reference sequence). This CDR3 has 13 residues. With V trimmed by 10 bases and J by 3 bases, 6 bases remained unmatched. The CDR3 reads CATRQGGEETQYF. The DNA of the CDR3 is TGTGCCACCAGACAGGGGGGAGAAGAGACCCAGTACTTC. Full variable domain (outside the CDR3, taken from reference TRBV19 and TRBJ2-5): DGGITQSPKYLFRKEGQNVTLSCEQNLNHDAMYWYRQDPGQGLRLIYYSQIVNDFQKGDIAEGYSVSREKKESFPLTVTSAQKNPTAFYLCATRQGGEETQYFGPGTRLLVL.

The genes are TRBV18 and TRBJ2-1; either TRBD1 or TRBD2 may fit D (5 bases each). The germline V gene has CDR1 KGHSH and CDR2 LQKENI. V lost 3 bases to trimming and J lost 7 bases, with 10 bases between them. There are 13 residues in the CDR3. This chain's CDR3 is CASSPGAENEQFF. In nucleotides, the CDR3 is TGTGCCAGCTCACCCGGGGCAGAGAATGAGCAGTTCTTC.

Details on this clone: Other DNA sequences from this sample encode an identical CDR3 as well. The chain has TRBV5-1 and TRBJ1-1, with D tentatively TRBD1 (5 bases). The V gene's germline CDR1 is SGHRS and CDR2 YFSETQ. V was clipped by 4 bases and J by 2 bases, with 12 bases between them. CDR3 length: 14 residues. CDR3 in amino acids: CASSPDGANTEAFF. CDR3 bases: TGCGCCAGCAGCCCGGACGGGGCAAACACTGAAGCTTTCTTT.

The chain links TRBV6-5 to TRBJ1-2; D unresolved. V gave up 2 bases and J gave up 7 bases, with 14 bases separating them. Germline V gene lookup returns CDR1 MNHEY and CDR2 SVGAGI. There are 14 residues in the CDR3. CDR3 residues: CASSYGGGQGGYTF. CDR3 nucleotide sequence: TGTGCCAGCAGTTACGGAGGAGGGCAAGGTGGCTACACCTTC.

CDR3 protein: CASSWRTGGYGYTF. As DNA, the CDR3 is TGTGCCAGCAGCTGGAGGACAGGGGGCTATGGCTACACCTTC. V and J are TRBV5-6 and TRBJ1-2; 10 nucleotides line up with TRBD1. CDR1 and CDR2 from the germline V gene are SGHDT and YYEEEE. The CDR3 consists of 14 residues. Trimming took 3 bases from V and 4 from J; bases not matched to a gene: 3.

This clone was recorded only once. A far larger clone is one base from this, pointing to a likely read error. The J gene is TRBJ1-6, the V gene TRBV5-4; D not resolved. With 4 bases removed from V and 2 bases from J, the gap between germline ends came to 1 base. Germline-derived CDR1 and CDR2 are SGHNT and YYREEE (reference sequence). The CDR3 covers 12 residues. The CDR3 sequence: CASSPYNSPLHF. For the CDR3, the DNA is TGTGCCAGCAGCCCCTATAATTCACCCCTCCACTTT.